One sample yielded the 25 T cell receptor beta chains listed below, sequenced in a study of blood T cell repertoires in COVID-19. The repertoire was sequenced with immunoSEQ multiplex PCR; TCRdb's copy has only in-frame clones and lacks some. The repertoire has approximately 210,000 clones, around 80% of them found once; the top ten carry 5.1%. Sequencing was done on a sample of peripheral blood. These receptors were collected from a human donor in a cohort sampled during active COVID-19.

The rearrangement links TRBV6-6 to TRBJ2-5, with TRBD2 as a possible D gene (7 bases). Germline V gene sequence: CDR1 MNHNY, CDR2 SVGAGI (reference sequence). The length of the CDR3 is 15 residues. Trimming pared 0 bases from V and 5 bases from J, leaving 13 bases between. The chain's CDR3 is CASSYSGGARETQYF. DNA of the CDR3: TGTGCCAGCAGTTACTCGGGGGGGGCCAGGGAGACCCAGTACTTC.

This chain uses TRBV27 with TRBJ1-2; 9 nucleotides align to TRBD1. V trimming: 6 bases; J trimming: 7 bases; junction bases outside the gene matches: 9. In germline, CDR1 is MNHEY, CDR2 SMNVEV (reference sequence). The CDR3 contains 14 residues. CDR3 nucleotide sequence: TGTGCCAGCAGGTCCCCGGGACAGGGACGTGGCTACACCTTC. This encodes CASRSPGQGRGYTF.

V is TRBV5-1 and J is TRBJ2-5; 8 bases are a match to TRBD1. With V trimmed by 0 bases and J by 5 bases, 6 bases remained unmatched. There are 15 residues in the CDR3. Germline CDR1 is SGHRS and CDR2 is YFSETQ. CDR3 amino acids: CASSLAAGGLETQYF. The CDR3 DNA is TGCGCCAGCAGCTTGGCGGCAGGGGGCTTGGAGACCCAGTACTTC.

The V call is TRBV4-1, the J call TRBJ2-7, with D possibly being TRBD2 (6 bases). Looked up from germline, CDR1 is MGHRA and CDR2 is YSYEKL. The V gene lost 4 bases and the J gene lost 4 bases, with 14 bases spanning the gap. The CDR3 is 14 residues long. The CDR3 DNA reads TGCGCCAGCAGCCCTCCGAACCGGGGGTACGAGCAGTACTTC. Translating it yields CASSPPNRGYEQYF.

To note about this clone: Other DNA sequences in the same sample also yield this CDR3. The V gene is TRBV18, the J gene TRBJ2-3; 10 nucleotides line up with TRBD2. The CDR3 has 15 residues. The germline gives CDR1 KGHSH, CDR2 LQKENI. With V trimmed by 6 bases and J by 2 bases, 5 bases remained unmatched. The chain's CDR3 is CASSRTSGITDTQYF. The CDR3 DNA reads as TGTGCCAGCTCCCGGACTAGCGGAATCACAGATACGCAGTATTTT.

The chain combines TRBV5-4 with TRBJ2-7; 8 nucleotides line up with TRBD2. The junction had 5 bases not matched to a gene; V was cut back by 0 bases and J by 3 bases. CDR3 length: 15 amino acids. Germline lookup yields CDR1 SGHNT and CDR2 YYREEE (reference sequence). DNA for the CDR3: TGTGCCAGCAGCTTGGACGGACTAGCAGGCTACGAGCAGTACTTC. Translation gives CASSLDGLAGYEQYF. Together with reference TRBV5-4 and TRBJ2-7, the CDR3 gives the full variable domain: ETGVTQSPTHLIKTRGQQVTLRCSSQSGHNTVSWYQQALGQGPQFIFQYYREEENGRGNFPPRFSGLQFPNYSSELNVNALELDDSALYLCASSLDGLAGYEQYFGPGTRLTVT.

This CDR3 is CATSRDLLTGELQPQHF. The DNA of the CDR3 is TGTGCCACCAGCAGAGACCTTTTAACAGGGGAACTCCAGCCCCAGCATTTT. V usage is TRBV15 and J usage is TRBJ1-5; 7 nucleotides line up with TRBD1. Germline CDR1 LNHNV, CDR2 YYDKDF (reference sequence). CDR3 size: 17 residues. Trimming cost V 0 bases and J 7 bases; bases outside gene matches: 12.

The chain joins TRBV27 to TRBJ2-1, with 7 bases fitting TRBD1. V lost 6 bases, J lost 8 bases, and 7 bases stayed unmatched. The CDR3 is 13 amino acids. Germline assignment: CDR1 MNHEY and CDR2 SMNVEV (reference sequence). In DNA, the CDR3 is TGTGCCAGCAGACAACAGGGGAGAGATGAGCAGTTCTTC. Its translation is CASRQQGRDEQFF.

The chain is built from TRBV28 and TRBJ2-7, with 7 bases matching TRBD1. Trimming cost V 2 bases and J 7 bases; bases outside gene matches: 5. Germline loops: CDR1 MDHEN, CDR2 SYDVKM. CDR3 length: 13 residues. The CDR3 loop reads CASSLTGAGEQYF. The CDR3 DNA is TGTGCCAGCAGTTTAACAGGGGCGGGTGAGCAGTACTTC.

V and J are TRBV7-9 and TRBJ2-5; the D is unclear. The germline CDR1 and CDR2 sequences are SEHNR and FQNEAQ (reference sequence). The CDR3 extends over 12 amino acids. Trimming removed 8 bases from V and 5 bases from J, with 12 bases in between. In nucleotides, the CDR3 is TGTGCCAGCGGCCTTTGGAGTGAGACCCAGTACTTC. Translation: CASGLWSETQYF.

The rearrangement joins TRBV9 to TRBJ1-2; TRBD1 agrees at 11 bases. The germline CDR1 and CDR2 sequences are SGDLS and YYNGEE. The CDR3 totals 16 residues. Trimming removed 2 bases from V and 0 bases from J; junction bases left unmatched: 3. The CDR3 here is CASSVGTGGANYGYTF. Here the CDR3 DNA reads TGTGCCAGCAGCGTGGGGACAGGGGGTGCTAACTATGGCTACACCTTC.

The genes are TRBV7-8 and TRBJ1-5; D remains ambiguous. The CDR3 covers 16 residues. Trimming cost V 1 base and J 2 bases, with 12 bases left between them. Germline V lookup: CDR1 SGHVS, CDR2 FQNEAQ. The CDR3 region is CASSLEVNRGNQPQHF. CDR3 in DNA: TGTGCCAGCAGCTTAGAAGTCAACCGCGGCAATCAGCCCCAGCATTTT.

A note on this clone: In the same sample, other DNA sequences code for this CDR3. V is TRBV7-3 and J is TRBJ2-1, with TRBD1 matching 9 bases. From germline, CDR1 is SGHTA and CDR2 FQGTGA. CDR3 size: 15 residues. After removal of 5 bases from V and 0 bases from J, the junction contained 2 bases not matched to a gene. CDR3 sequence (DNA): TGTGCCAGCAGCCTGGACAGGGGCTCCTACAATGAGCAGTTCTTC. This gives the protein CASSLDRGSYNEQFF.

The chain recombines TRBV28 with TRBJ2-7, with TRBD1 matching over 10 bases. Germline assignment: CDR1 MDHEN and CDR2 SYDVKM. The CDR3 loop spans 15 amino acids. V shed 5 bases and J 7 bases; nucleotides not matched to a gene: 11. CDR3 protein: CASSGAGDRGREQYF. For the CDR3, the DNA is TGTGCCAGCAGTGGAGCGGGGGACAGGGGCCGAGAGCAGTACTTC.

CDR3 bases: TGTGCCAGCAGTGAAGAGCCCACCGGGGAGCTGTTTTTT. The encoded protein is CASSEEPTGELFF. This chain uses TRBV6-1 with TRBJ2-2; unclear D gene. The CDR3 is 13 residues long. CDR1 is MNHNS and CDR2 is SASEGT in the germline V gene. The ends were cut back, 1 base at V and 4 bases at J, with 4 bases in the middle.

CDR3 in amino acids: CSVPRDRGATEAFF. The CDR3 bases are TGCAGCGTTCCTCGGGACAGGGGTGCTACTGAAGCTTTCTTT. The chain carries TRBV29-1 and TRBJ1-1; 10 bases fit TRBD1. Losses at the gene ends were 5 bases for V and 5 bases for J; bases not matched to a gene: 8. CDR1 SQVTM and CDR2 ANQGSEA come from the germline V gene. This CDR3 is built from 14 residues.

The genes are TRBV5-1 and TRBJ2-1, with 14 positions matching TRBD2. Germline CDR1 and CDR2: SGHRS and YFSETQ. V gave up 6 bases and J gave up 7 bases; unmatched junction bases: 6. This CDR3 spans 15 amino acids. The CDR3 DNA follows: TGCGCCAGCAACCCCAGGACTAGCGGGAGGAATGAGCAGTTCTTC. Amino acids: CASNPRTSGRNEQFF.

The chain couples TRBV28 to TRBJ1-2; 7 nucleotides agree with TRBD1. The CDR3 loop spans 15 amino acids. The J segment lost 6 bases and the V segment lost 3 bases, leaving 10 bases of the junction unmatched. The germline gives CDR1 MDHEN, CDR2 SYDVKM. This chain's CDR3 is CASSFPREGGHGYTF. Written as DNA, the CDR3 is TGTGCCAGCAGTTTTCCCCGGGAAGGGGGCCATGGCTACACCTTC.

V gene TRBV4-3 combines with J gene TRBJ1-1; 8 bases align to TRBD1. Germline V lookup: CDR1 LGHNA, CDR2 YSLEER. V shed 3 bases and J 6 bases; nucleotides not matched to a gene: 6. There are 14 residues in the CDR3. CDR3 residues: CASSHGQGYPEAFF. The DNA for the CDR3 is TGCGCCAGCAGCCATGGACAGGGTTACCCTGAAGCTTTCTTT.

The chain couples TRBV3-1 (or the pseudogene TRBV3-2) to TRBJ1-1; D unclear. This CDR3 region has 14 residues. CDR1 and CDR2 (germline): LGHDT, YNNKEL (reference sequence). V shed 4 bases and J shed 1 base, with 10 bases lying between them. CDR3 residues: CASSPSGENTEAFF. The DNA for the CDR3 is TGTGCCAGCAGCCCATCAGGCGAGAACACTGAAGCTTTCTTT.

This chain links TRBV5-1 with TRBJ1-1; possibly TRBD1 for D (6 bases). Germline V gene sequence: CDR1 SGHRS, CDR2 YFSETQ. This CDR3 contains 14 residues. The V end lost 5 bases, the J end lost 4 bases, and 15 bases lay between the germline ends. This chain's CDR3 is CASSFLRGGTEAFF. CDR3 coding DNA: TGCGCCAGCAGTTTTTTAAGGGGGGGCACTGAAGCTTTCTTT.

This chain links TRBV9 with TRBJ1-2; 9 bases map to TRBD1. Per germline, CDR1 SGDLS and CDR2 YYNGEE. Losses at the gene ends were 3 bases for V and 7 bases for J; bases not matched to a gene: 10. This CDR3 spans 15 amino acids. The CDR3 here is CASSETAQGAVGYTF. The CDR3 coding sequence is TGTGCCAGCAGCGAAACTGCACAGGGGGCGGTTGGCTACACCTTC.

The rearrangement links TRBV19 to TRBJ2-1, with 8 positions matching TRBD2. V shed 5 bases, J shed 6 bases, and the junction held 6 bases outside the gene matches. CDR3 size: 14 residues. Germline V CDR1 and CDR2: LNHDA, SQIVND (reference sequence). The CDR3 DNA reads as TGTGCCAGTAGTCCCCGTAGCGGGATCAATGAGCAGTTCTTC. Translation gives CASSPRSGINEQFF. Drawing the rest from reference TRBV19 and TRBJ2-1, the complete variable domain is DGGITQSPKYLFRKEGQNVTLSCEQNLNHDAMYWYRQDPGQGLRLIYYSQIVNDFQKGDIAEGYSVSREKKESFPLTVTSAQKNPTAFYLCASSPRSGINEQFFGPGTRLTVL.

The chain links TRBV28 to TRBJ2-2; D unclear. This CDR3 has 15 residues. Germline lookup yields CDR1 MDHEN and CDR2 SYDVKM. V lost 3 bases, J lost 1 base, and 9 bases lay in between. CDR3 in DNA: TGTGCCAGCAGTTTGAGCGCGATGAACACCGGGGAGCTGTTTTTT. Encoded protein: CASSLSAMNTGELFF. Using reference TRBV28 and TRBJ2-2 for the parts outside the CDR3, the full variable domain is DVKVTQSSRYLVKRTGEKVFLECVQDMDHENMFWYRQDPGLGLRLIYFSYDVKMKEKGDIPEGYSVSREKKERFSLILESASTNQTSMYLCASSLSAMNTGELFFGEGSRLTVL.

The V and J genes are TRBV3-1 (or the pseudogene TRBV3-2) and TRBJ1-3; D uncertain. The CDR3 runs to 19 residues. Germline V gene sequence: CDR1 LGHDT, CDR2 YNNKEL (reference sequence). Trimming stripped 0 bases from V and 0 bases from J, with 18 bases between. The CDR3 loop is CASSQDSSSCPYSGNTIYF. Here the CDR3 DNA reads TGTGCCAGCAGCCAAGATTCCTCTTCCTGTCCGTACTCTGGAAACACCATATATTTT.